This entry lists 8 T cell receptor beta chains sequenced from one sample in a study of T cell clonotyping in hematopoietic cell transplantation. Sequenced by immunoSEQ multiplex PCR; TCRdb stores in-frame clones only, minus some. This sample has about 41,000 clones, with 85% found just once. Noted time point: recipient sample about 28 days before transplant, after cytoreduction. This sample comprised peripheral blood mononuclear cells, obtained before stem cell transplant. All receptors come from a man between 60 and 75 years old with acute myeloid leukemia. Some clones in this sample may be carry-over from other donors' samples.

The chain has TRBV30 and TRBJ1-2; maybe TRBD1 (6 bases). Germline V gene data show CDR1 as GTSNPN and CDR2 as SVGIG (reference sequence). The CDR3 contains 15 residues. V lost 0 bases, J lost 8 bases, and 19 bases lay in between. The CDR3 region is CAWSVTLQGLGGYTF. In DNA form, the CDR3 reads TGTGCCTGGAGTGTAACCCTCCAGGGGCTCGGAGGCTACACCTTC.

This chain's CDR3 is CASSPTAHSNQPQHF. The CDR3 bases are TGTGCCAGTAGTCCGACGGCCCATAGCAATCAGCCCCAGCATTTT. The J gene is TRBJ1-5, the V gene TRBV19; no firm D call. Looked up from germline, CDR1 is LNHDA and CDR2 is SQIVND (reference sequence). This CDR3 region has 15 residues. V dropped 5 bases and J dropped 0 bases, with 11 bases sitting between them.

This chain uses TRBV6-1 with TRBJ2-3; TRBD2 agrees at 9 bases. Germline CDR1 is MNHNS and CDR2 is SASEGT. This CDR3 has 16 amino acids. With 2 bases clipped from V and 1 base from J, the junction kept 4 bases outside the gene matches. The CDR3 here is CASSETPSGGTDTQYF. The CDR3, as DNA: TGTGCCAGCAGTGAAACGCCTAGCGGGGGCACAGATACGCAGTATTTT.

This clone was found a few times. This sequence joins TRBV6-5 and TRBJ1-1; D ambiguous. Germline assignment: CDR1 MNHEY and CDR2 SVGAGI. Deletions cut 2 bases from V and 2 bases from J, with 6 bases between. This CDR3 has 13 residues. The CDR3 DNA sequence: TGTGCCAGCAGTTACCGAGGAAACACTGAAGCTTTCTTT. This codes for CASSYRGNTEAFF.

This sequence joins TRBV2 and TRBJ1-2, with TRBD1 matching over 9 bases. CDR1 is SNHLY and CDR2 is FYNNEI in the germline V gene. The V segment lost 4 bases and the J segment 2 bases; nucleotides outside the gene matches: 5. This CDR3 spans 15 amino acids. CDR3 in DNA: TGTGCCAGCAGTGCGGGACAGGGCTTAAACTATGGCTACACCTTC. Translating it yields CASSAGQGLNYGYTF.

The CDR3 region is CASTAGGVSYEQYF. The CDR3, as DNA: TGTGCCAGCACTGCGGGGGGGGTTTCCTACGAGCAGTACTTC. The rearrangement uses TRBV28 and TRBJ2-7; 9 nucleotides match TRBD2. With V trimmed by 7 bases and J by 1 base, 5 bases remained unmatched. The CDR3 spans 14 residues. Germline CDR1 reads MDHEN; CDR2 reads SYDVKM.

The rearrangement joins TRBV5-1 to TRBJ2-1; tentatively, D is TRBD1 (5 bases). The CDR3 is 16 residues long. CDR1 SGHRS and CDR2 YFSETQ come from the germline V gene. V lost 4 bases and J 1 base, leaving 15 bases between the germline ends. CDR3 DNA: TGCGCCAGCAGCCAGGGCCCGGCCGGATCCTACAATGAGCAGTTCTTC. It is translated as CASSQGPAGSYNEQFF.

V and J are TRBV19 and TRBJ2-1; 13 bases are shared with TRBD2. Germline V gene lookup returns CDR1 LNHDA and CDR2 SQIVND (reference sequence). The CDR3 runs to 15 residues. V shed 3 bases and J 5 bases; nucleotides not matched to a gene: 1. The CDR3 loop reads CASSIGTSGNNEQFF. DNA of the CDR3: TGTGCCAGTAGTATCGGGACTAGCGGGAACAATGAGCAGTTCTTC.